The clone carrying this T cell receptor gamma chain turned up a few times. Antigen specificity is unknown. TCRdb applied CATT to the PCR reads for clone calling. The sample carries some 8,500 gamma-chain clones, around 45% recorded once. The data were taken from a study of human gamma delta and Vdelta1 T cells. Points from the study as a whole: Delta One T cells were reportedly polyclonal and broadly cytotoxic against acute myeloid leukemia.

Germline loops: CDR1 VTNTFY, CDR2 YDVSTARD (reference sequence). The V and J ends lost 0 bases and 2 bases, in that order; junction bases with no gene match: 10. The CDR3 has 16 residues. Material for sequencing was Vdelta1 gamma-delta T cells from blood grown in culture (DOT cells). The origin of this receptor is a human donor in good health. The V gene is TRGV3, the J gene TRGJ1 or TRGJ2. The CDR3 here is CATWDRLGPHYYKKLF. The CDR3 DNA sequence: TGTGCCACCTGGGACAGGCTGGGCCCCCATTATTATAAGAAACTCTTT.